The rows below give T cell receptor beta chains drawn from one sample of a study of early T cells in non-severe SARS-CoV-2 infection. TCRdb called the 5' RACE reads again in MiXCR, with one record for every CDR3 protein. The sample contains about 64,000 distinct CDR3 sequences, roughly 12% of which appear only once. The specimen comprised whole blood, sampled at baseline. The receptors were sampled from an adult who was a healthcare worker with PCR-confirmed SARS-CoV-2 infection or an uninfected control (not recorded which). The CDR3 runs from the conserved cysteine through the conserved F or W.

>18|TRBV6-1|TRBJ2-7
CASTTDLTASGSRYEQYF
>14|TRBV18|TRBJ1-2
CASSPPSGSGGYTF
>14|TRBV6-1|TRBJ1-4
CASTPGQGFEKLFF
>13|TRBV29-1|TRBJ1-2
CSVDLGTGAGYTF
>14|TRBV3-1|TRBJ1-1
CASSQVPGETEAFF
>16|TRBV28|TRBJ2-3
CASSLPAGDFTDTQYF
>12|TRBV10-3|TRBJ2-7
CAISENSREQYF
>15|TRBV4-3|TRBJ2-3
CASSQYGGRTDTQYF
>15|TRBV5-6|TRBJ2-1
CASSASRRPNNEQFF
>15|TRBV11-2|TRBJ1-1
CASSPQGASSTEAFF
>13|TRBV10-3|TRBJ1-1
CAISGTGNTEAFF
>14|TRBV7-6|TRBJ1-6
CASSLAGAGSPLHF
>13|TRBV19|TRBJ1-2
CASSIQGIYGYTF
>13|TRBV11-2|TRBJ2-7
CASRAGTSYEQYF
>15|TRBV2|TRBJ2-3
CASSSWTSNTDTQYF
>12|TRBV27|TRBJ1-2
CASSAFNYGYTF
>14|TRBV28|TRBJ2-5
CASSFADSQETQYF
>22|TRBV6-5|TRBJ1-6
CASRSKRGAGQAPSSYNSPLHF
>12|TRBV7-2|TRBJ2-3
CASSSLGNTQYF
>15|TRBV7-2|TRBJ1-3
CASSLGESSGNTIYF
>15|TRBV30|TRBJ1-1
CAWSVPGHRNTEAFF
>14|TRBV4-3|TRBJ2-7
CASSQFVGGDEQYF
>12|TRBV5-6|TRBJ1-2
CASSMGLYGYTF
>14|TRBV11-2|TRBJ1-2
CASSLTGANYGYTF
>14|TRBV29-1|TRBJ1-1
CSGWDSKRNTEAFF
>14|TRBV6-5|TRBJ1-5
CASGYPTRGQPQHF
>17|TRBV5-1|TRBJ2-7
CASSLVEGTFSYYEQYF
>15|TRBV29-1|TRBJ2-7
CSVEDATGKPYEQYF
>16|TRBV3-1|TRBJ2-1
CASSQDLTSGENEQFF
>14|TRBV5-6|TRBJ1-6
CASSPGVGGSPLHF